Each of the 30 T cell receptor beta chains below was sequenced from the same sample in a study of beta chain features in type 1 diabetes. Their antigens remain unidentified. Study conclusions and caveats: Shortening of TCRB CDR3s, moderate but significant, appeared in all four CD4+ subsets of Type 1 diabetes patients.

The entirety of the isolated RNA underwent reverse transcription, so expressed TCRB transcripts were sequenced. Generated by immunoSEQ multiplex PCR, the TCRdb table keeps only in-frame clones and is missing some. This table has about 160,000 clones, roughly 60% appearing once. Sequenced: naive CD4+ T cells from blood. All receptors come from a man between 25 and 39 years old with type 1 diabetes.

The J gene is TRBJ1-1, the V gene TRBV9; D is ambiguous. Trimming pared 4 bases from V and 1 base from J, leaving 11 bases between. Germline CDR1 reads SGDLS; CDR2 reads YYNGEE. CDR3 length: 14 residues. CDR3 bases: TGTGCCAGCAGCCCACTATCGACGAACACTGAAGCTTTCTTT. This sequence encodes CASSPLSTNTEAFF.

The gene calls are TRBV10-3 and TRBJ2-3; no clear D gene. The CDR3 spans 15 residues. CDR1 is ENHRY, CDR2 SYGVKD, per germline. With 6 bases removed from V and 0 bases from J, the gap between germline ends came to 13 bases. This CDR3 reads CAISLVEPSTDTQYF. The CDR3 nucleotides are TGTGCCATCAGCTTAGTAGAACCTAGCACAGATACGCAGTATTTT.

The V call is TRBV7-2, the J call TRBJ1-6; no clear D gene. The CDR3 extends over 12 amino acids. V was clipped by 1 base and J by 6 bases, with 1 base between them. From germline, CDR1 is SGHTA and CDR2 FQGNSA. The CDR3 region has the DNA TGTGCCAGCAGCTTAGTTAATTCACCCCTCCACTTT. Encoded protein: CASSLVNSPLHF. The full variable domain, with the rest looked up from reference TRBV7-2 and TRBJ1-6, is GAGVSQSPSNKVTEKGKDVELRCDPISGHTALYWYRQSLGQGLEFLIYFQGNSAPDKSGLPSDRFSAERTGGSVSTLTIQRTQQEDSAVYLCASSLVNSPLHFGNGTRLTVT.

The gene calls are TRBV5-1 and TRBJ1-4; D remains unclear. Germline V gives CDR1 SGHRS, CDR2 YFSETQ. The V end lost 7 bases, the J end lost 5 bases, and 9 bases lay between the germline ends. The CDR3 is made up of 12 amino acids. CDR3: CASRKENEKLFF. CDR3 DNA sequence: TGCGCCAGCCGAAAGGAGAATGAAAAACTGTTTTTT.

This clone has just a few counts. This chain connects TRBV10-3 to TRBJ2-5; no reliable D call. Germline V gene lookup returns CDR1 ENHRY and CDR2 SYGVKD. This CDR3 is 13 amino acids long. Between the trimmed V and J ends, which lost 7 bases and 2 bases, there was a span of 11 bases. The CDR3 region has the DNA TGTGCCATCAAAGACGGCTCACAAGAGACCCAGTACTTC. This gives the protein CAIKDGSQETQYF.

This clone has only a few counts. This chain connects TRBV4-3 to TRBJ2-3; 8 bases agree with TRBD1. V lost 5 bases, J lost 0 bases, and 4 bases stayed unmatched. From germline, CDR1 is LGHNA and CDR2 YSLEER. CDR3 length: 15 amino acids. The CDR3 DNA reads TGCGCCAGCAGCGCCCGGGACAGGAGCACAGATACGCAGTATTTT. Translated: CASSARDRSTDTQYF.

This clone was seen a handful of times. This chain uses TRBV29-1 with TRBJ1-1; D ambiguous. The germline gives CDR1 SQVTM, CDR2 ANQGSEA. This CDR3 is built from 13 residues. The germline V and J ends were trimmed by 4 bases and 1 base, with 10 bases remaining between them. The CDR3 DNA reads TGCAGCGTTGCAACACTTCAGAACACTGAAGCTTTCTTT. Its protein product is CSVATLQNTEAFF.

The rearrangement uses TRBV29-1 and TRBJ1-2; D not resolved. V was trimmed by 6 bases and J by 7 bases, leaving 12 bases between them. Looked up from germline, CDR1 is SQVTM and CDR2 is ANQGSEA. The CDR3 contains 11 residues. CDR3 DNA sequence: TGCAGCGTACCCGTTCGAGGTGGCTACACCTTC. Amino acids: CSVPVRGGYTF.

CDR3 loop: CASSVREGTNEKLFF. CDR3 coding DNA: TGTGCCAGCAGCGTAAGGGAGGGAACTAATGAAAAACTGTTTTTT. The chain recombines TRBV9 with TRBJ1-4; D gene ambiguous. Germline V gives CDR1 SGDLS, CDR2 YYNGEE. CDR3 length: 15 residues. Trimming pared 1 base from V and 1 base from J, leaving 8 bases between.

The CDR3 sequence is CAWAGGIHEKLFF. In DNA, the CDR3 is TGTGCCTGGGCCGGGGGCATACATGAAAAACTGTTTTTT. The chain couples TRBV30 to TRBJ1-4, with a tentative D call TRBD1 (6 bases). The CDR3 totals 13 residues. Germline lookup yields CDR1 GTSNPN and CDR2 SVGIG (reference sequence). The V end was cut by 5 bases, the J end by 6 bases, with 13 bases between.

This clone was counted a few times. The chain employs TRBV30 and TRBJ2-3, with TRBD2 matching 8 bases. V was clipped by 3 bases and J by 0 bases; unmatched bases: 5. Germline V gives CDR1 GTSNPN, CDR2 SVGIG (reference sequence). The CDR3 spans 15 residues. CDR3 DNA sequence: TGTGCCTGGAGCTTATTAGCGGGGAGCACAGATACGCAGTATTTT. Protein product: CAWSLLAGSTDTQYF. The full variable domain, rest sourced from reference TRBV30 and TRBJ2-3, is SQTIHQWPATLVQPVGSPLSLECTVEGTSNPNLYWYRQAAGRGLQLLFYSVGIGQISSEVPQNLSASRPQDRQFILSSKKLLLSDSGFYLCAWSLLAGSTDTQYFGPGTRLTVL.

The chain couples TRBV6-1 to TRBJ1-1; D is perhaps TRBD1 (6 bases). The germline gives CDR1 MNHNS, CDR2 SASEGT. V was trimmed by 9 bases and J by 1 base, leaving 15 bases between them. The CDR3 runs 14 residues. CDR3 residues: CASETGTANTEAFF. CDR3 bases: TGTGCCAGTGAGACAGGAACAGCGAACACTGAAGCTTTCTTT.

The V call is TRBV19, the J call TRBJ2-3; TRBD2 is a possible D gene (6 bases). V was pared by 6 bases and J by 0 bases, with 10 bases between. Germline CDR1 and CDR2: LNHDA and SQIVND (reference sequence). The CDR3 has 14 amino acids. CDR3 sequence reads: CASRPGLSTDTQYF. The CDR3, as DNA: TGTGCCAGTAGGCCGGGACTCAGCACAGATACGCAGTATTTT.

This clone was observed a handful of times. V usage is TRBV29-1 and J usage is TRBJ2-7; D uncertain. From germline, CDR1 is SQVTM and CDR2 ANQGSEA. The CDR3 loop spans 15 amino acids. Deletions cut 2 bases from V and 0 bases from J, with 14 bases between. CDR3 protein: CSVEKAASGSYEQYF. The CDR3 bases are TGCAGCGTTGAAAAGGCGGCCTCCGGCTCCTACGAGCAGTACTTC.

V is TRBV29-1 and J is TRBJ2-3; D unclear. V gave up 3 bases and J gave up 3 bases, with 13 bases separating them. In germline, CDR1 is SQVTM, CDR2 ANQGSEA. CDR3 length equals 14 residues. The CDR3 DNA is TGCAGCGTTGAGGACCTCTCCGGTACAGATACGCAGTATTTT. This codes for CSVEDLSGTDTQYF.

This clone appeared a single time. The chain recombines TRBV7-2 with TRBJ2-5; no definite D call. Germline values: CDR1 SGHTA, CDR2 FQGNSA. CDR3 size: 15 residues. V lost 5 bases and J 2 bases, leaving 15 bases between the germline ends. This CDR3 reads CASSRGSAAQETQYF. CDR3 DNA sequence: TGTGCCAGCAGCCGCGGTTCGGCAGCACAAGAGACCCAGTACTTC.

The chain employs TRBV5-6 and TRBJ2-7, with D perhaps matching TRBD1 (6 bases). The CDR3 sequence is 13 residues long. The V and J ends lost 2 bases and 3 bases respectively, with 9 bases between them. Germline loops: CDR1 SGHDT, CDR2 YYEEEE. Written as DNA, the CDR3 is TGTGCCAGCAGCTTCGGACAGATCTACGAGCAGTACTTC. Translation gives CASSFGQIYEQYF.

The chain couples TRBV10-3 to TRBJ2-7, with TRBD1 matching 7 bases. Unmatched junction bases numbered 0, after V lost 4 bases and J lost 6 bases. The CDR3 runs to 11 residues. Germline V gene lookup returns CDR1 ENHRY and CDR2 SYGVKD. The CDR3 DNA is TGTGCCATCAGTGCAGGGGGCGAGCAGTACTTC. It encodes CAISAGGEQYF.

The DNA for the CDR3 is TGCGCCAGCAGCCAAAGGGACGGATCTAGCACAGATACGCAGTATTTT. Protein sequence: CASSQRDGSSTDTQYF. The J gene is TRBJ2-3, the V gene TRBV4-3, with D possibly being TRBD1 or TRBD2 (5 bases each). CDR3 length: 16 amino acids. The V gene's germline CDR1 is LGHNA and CDR2 YSLEER. Trimming pared 2 bases from V and 0 bases from J, leaving 12 bases between.

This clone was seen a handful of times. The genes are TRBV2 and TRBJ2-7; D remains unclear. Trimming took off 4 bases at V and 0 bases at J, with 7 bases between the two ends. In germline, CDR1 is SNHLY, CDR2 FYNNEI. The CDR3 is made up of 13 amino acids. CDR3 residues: CASSVHLSYEQYF. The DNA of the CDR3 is TGTGCCAGCAGTGTTCACCTCTCCTACGAGCAGTACTTC.

The CDR3 sequence is CAWSSGVTYEQYF. CDR3 DNA: TGTGCCTGGAGTAGCGGGGTGACCTACGAGCAGTACTTC. The rearrangement uses TRBV30 and TRBJ2-7; 7 nucleotides align to TRBD2. CDR3 length: 13 amino acids. Germline V lookup: CDR1 GTSNPN, CDR2 SVGIG (reference sequence). With V trimmed by 2 bases and J by 2 bases, 3 bases remained unmatched.

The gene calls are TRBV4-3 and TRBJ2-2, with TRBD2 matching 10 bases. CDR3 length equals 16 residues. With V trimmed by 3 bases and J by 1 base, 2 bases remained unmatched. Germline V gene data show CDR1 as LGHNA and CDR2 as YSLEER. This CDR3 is CASSHPSGGNTGELFF. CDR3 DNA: TGCGCCAGCAGCCACCCTAGCGGGGGGAACACCGGGGAGCTGTTTTTT.

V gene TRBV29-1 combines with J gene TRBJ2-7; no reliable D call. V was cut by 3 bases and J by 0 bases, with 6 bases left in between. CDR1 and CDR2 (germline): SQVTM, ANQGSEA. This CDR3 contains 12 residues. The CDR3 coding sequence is TGCAGCGTTGACCCTGGCTCCTACGAGCAGTACTTC. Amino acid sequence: CSVDPGSYEQYF.

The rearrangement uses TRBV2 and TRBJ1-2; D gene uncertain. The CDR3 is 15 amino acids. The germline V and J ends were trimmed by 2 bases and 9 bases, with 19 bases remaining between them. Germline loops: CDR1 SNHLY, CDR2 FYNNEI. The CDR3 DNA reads TGTGCCAGCAGTGAACGAAGAGGTTACTCTTACAGCTACACCTTC. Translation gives CASSERRGYSYSYTF. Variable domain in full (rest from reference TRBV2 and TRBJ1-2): EPEVTQTPSHQVTQMGQEVILRCVPISNHLYFYWYRQILGQKVEFLVSFYNNEISEKSEIFDDQFSVERPDGSNFTLKIRSTKLEDSAMYFCASSERRGYSYSYTFGSGTRLTVV.

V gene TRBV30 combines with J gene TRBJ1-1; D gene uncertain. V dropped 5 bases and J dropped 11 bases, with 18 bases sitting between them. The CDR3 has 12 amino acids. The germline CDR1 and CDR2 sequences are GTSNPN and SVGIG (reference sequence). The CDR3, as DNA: TGTGCCTGGTCCTCCGGGCCTTCTGGGGCTTTCTTT. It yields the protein CAWSSGPSGAFF.

CDR3 nucleotides: TGTGCCAGCATGGGACTAGCGGAGTACAATGAGCAGTTCTTC. Encoded protein: CASMGLAEYNEQFF. The rearrangement uses TRBV27 and TRBJ2-1; TRBD2 matches 11 bases. The germline V gene encodes CDR1 MNHEY and CDR2 SMNVEV (reference sequence). This CDR3 has 14 amino acids. The junction had 3 bases not matched to a gene; V was cut back by 7 bases and J by 4 bases.

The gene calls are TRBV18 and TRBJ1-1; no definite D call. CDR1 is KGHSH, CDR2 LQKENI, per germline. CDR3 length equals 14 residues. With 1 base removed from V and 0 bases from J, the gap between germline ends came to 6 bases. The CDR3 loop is CASSPRDVNTEAFF. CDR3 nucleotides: TGTGCCAGCTCACCACGAGACGTGAACACTGAAGCTTTCTTT.

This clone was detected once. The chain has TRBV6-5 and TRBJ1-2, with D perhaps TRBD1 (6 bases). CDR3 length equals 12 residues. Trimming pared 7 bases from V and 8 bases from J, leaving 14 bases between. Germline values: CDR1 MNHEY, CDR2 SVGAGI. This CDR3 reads CASKDSLAGYTF. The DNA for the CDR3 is TGTGCCAGCAAGGACAGTTTGGCCGGCTACACCTTC.

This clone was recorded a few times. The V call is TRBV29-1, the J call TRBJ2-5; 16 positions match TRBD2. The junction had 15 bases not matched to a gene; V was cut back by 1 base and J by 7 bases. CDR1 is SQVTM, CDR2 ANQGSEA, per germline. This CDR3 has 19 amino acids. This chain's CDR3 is CSVEGGTSGGAGFPRTQYF. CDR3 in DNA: TGCAGCGTTGAAGGAGGGACTAGCGGGGGGGCCGGATTCCCGCGGACCCAGTACTTC.

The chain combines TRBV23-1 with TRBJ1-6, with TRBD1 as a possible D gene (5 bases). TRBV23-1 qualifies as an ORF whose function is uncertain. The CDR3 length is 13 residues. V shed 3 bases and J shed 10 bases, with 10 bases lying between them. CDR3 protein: CASSHQGRSPLHF. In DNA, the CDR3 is TGCGCCAGCAGTCACCAGGGACGCTCACCCCTCCACTTT.